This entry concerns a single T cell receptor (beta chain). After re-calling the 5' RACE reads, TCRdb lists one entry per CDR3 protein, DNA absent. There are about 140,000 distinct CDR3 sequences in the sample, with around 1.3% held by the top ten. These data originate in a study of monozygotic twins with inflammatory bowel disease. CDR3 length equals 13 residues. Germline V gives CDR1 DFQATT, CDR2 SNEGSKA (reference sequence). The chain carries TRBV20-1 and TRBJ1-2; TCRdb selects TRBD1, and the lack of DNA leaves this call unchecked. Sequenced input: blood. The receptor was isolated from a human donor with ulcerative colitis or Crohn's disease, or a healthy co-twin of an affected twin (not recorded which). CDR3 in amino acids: CSARDTRNYGYTF.